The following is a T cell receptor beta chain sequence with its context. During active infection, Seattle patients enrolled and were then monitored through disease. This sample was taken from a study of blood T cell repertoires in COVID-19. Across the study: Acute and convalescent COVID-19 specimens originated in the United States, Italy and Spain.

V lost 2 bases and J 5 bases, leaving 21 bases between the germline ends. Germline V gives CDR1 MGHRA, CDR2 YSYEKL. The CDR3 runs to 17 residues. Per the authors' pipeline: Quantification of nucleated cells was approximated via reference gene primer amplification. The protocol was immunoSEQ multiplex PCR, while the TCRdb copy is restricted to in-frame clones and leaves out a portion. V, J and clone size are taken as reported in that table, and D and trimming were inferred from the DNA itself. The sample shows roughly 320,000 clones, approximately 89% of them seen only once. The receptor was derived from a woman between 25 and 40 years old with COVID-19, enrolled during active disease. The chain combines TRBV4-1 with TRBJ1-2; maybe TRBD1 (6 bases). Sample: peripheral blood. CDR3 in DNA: TGCGCCAGCAGCCAAACCGTTGACAGGCCGGAAGGTTATGGCTACACCTTC. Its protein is CASSQTVDRPEGYGYTF.